This passage covers 21 T cell receptor beta chains from one sample sequenced in a study of blood T cells in healthy people across ages. Sample-barcoded 5' priming and a J-beta primer mix drove a second PCR of roughly 7 to 11 cycles. One entry per CDR3 protein results from TCRdb running MiXCR on the 5' RACE reads. This sample has around 280,000 distinct CDR3 sequences, with around 29% found just once. The specimen sequenced was blood. All receptors come from a woman in her 70s in good health.

This clonotype was seen only a few times. The genes are TRBV2 and TRBJ2-1; D unclear. The ends were cut back, 0 bases at V and 10 bases at J, with 13 bases in the middle. CDR3 length: 14 amino acids. The germline CDR1 and CDR2 sequences are SNHLY and FYNNEI. CDR3 residues: CASSEALHAGEQFF. The CDR3 nucleotides are TGTGCCAGCAGTGAAGCGCTCCATGCTGGGGAGCAGTTCTTC.

This clonotype was picked up many times. The chain uses TRBV29-1 and TRBJ2-5; tentatively, D is TRBD1 or TRBD2 (5 bases each). Germline CDR1 SQVTM, CDR2 ANQGSEA. The V end was cut by 4 bases, the J end by 3 bases, with 9 bases between. The CDR3 totals 12 residues. CDR3 amino acids: CSVVWGKETQYF. CDR3 coding DNA: TGCAGCGTTGTCTGGGGGAAAGAGACCCAGTACTTC. Supplemented by reference TRBV29-1 and TRBJ2-5, the full variable domain reads SAVISQKPSRDICQRGTSLTIQCQVDSQVTMMFWYRQQPGQSLTLIATANQGSEATYESGFVIDKFPISRPNLTFSTLTVSNMSPEDSSIYLCSVVWGKETQYFGPGTRLLVL.

The J gene is TRBJ2-2, the V gene TRBV4-3, with a weak D call TRBD1 (5 bases). The V end lost 0 bases, the J end lost 8 bases, and 10 bases lay between the germline ends. Germline-derived CDR1 and CDR2 are LGHNA and YSLEER. CDR3 size: 14 residues. The CDR3: CASSQEQGVGELFF. In DNA, the CDR3 is TGCGCCAGCAGCCAAGAGCAGGGCGTTGGGGAGCTGTTTTTT.

V usage is TRBV2 and J usage is TRBJ2-5; TRBD1 is a possible D gene (5 bases). The DNA matches TRBJ2-7 better at its end, which makes the J call doubtful. The germline V gene encodes CDR1 SNHLY and CDR2 FYNNEI. CDR3 size: 13 residues. The CDR3 loop is CASSEGQLYEQYF. CDR3 DNA: TGTGCCAGCAGTGAAGGACAGCTATACGAGCAGTACTTC.

This clonotype was picked up many times. Sequence at one end of the junction differs from germline and may be a read error. The chain recombines TRBV7-7 with TRBJ2-5, with 11 bases matching TRBD2. Germline V gives CDR1 SSHAT, CDR2 FNYEAQ (reference sequence). The CDR3 contains 16 residues. This CDR3 is CASSPSWTSGQETQYF. The CDR3 DNA reads TGTGCTAGCAGCCCGAGCTGGACTAGCGGGCAAGAGACCCAGTACTTC.

The DNA for the CDR3 is TGCAGTGCTAGAGATATAGCGGGAGAAGCCAAAAACATTCAGTACTTC. It codes for CSARDIAGEAKNIQYF. This sequence joins TRBV20-1 and TRBJ2-4; 9 positions match TRBD2. The germline CDR1 and CDR2 sequences are DFQATT and SNEGSKA (reference sequence). The CDR3 length is 16 residues. V was clipped by 0 bases and J by 0 bases; unmatched bases: 3.

The chain carries TRBV5-6 and TRBJ1-2; D gene ambiguous. Germline loops: CDR1 SGHDT, CDR2 YYEEEE. The CDR3 runs to 15 residues. Trimming shortened V by 2 bases and J by 3 bases, and 14 bases separated the two germline ends. The CDR3 bases are TGTGCCAGCAGCTTTGACACTGCCACTCACTATGGCTACACCTTC. Amino acids: CASSFDTATHYGYTF.

Only a few counts were recorded for this clonotype. V and J are TRBV7-2 and TRBJ1-2; D might be TRBD1 (5 bases). Germline CDR1 SGHTA, CDR2 FQGNSA. Trimming removed 10 bases from V and 4 bases from J, with 10 bases in between. The CDR3 length is 11 residues. This CDR3 reads CATGTLYGYTF. CDR3 DNA: TGTGCCACAGGGACCCTCTATGGCTACACCTTC. The variable domain in full, with the rest retrieved from reference TRBV7-2 and TRBJ1-2, is GAGVSQSPSNKVTEKGKDVELRCDPISGHTALYWYRQSLGQGLEFLIYFQGNSAPDKSGLPSDRFSAERTGGSVSTLTIQRTQQEDSAVYLCATGTLYGYTFGSGTRLTVV.

Points on this clonotype: A much larger clone lies one base from this, so it may be a read error. V gene TRBV28 combines with J gene TRBJ2-5; TRBD1 might be the D (6 bases). The DNA end favors TRBJ2-1, so the J call may be wrong. The CDR3 consists of 17 residues. Looked up from germline, CDR1 is MDHEN and CDR2 is SYDVKM. CDR3 sequence: CASSSSLDRFLYNEQFF. The CDR3 bases are TGTGCCAGCAGTTCCTCCCTAGACAGGTTTCTATACAATGAGCAGTTCTTC.

The chain couples TRBV12-3 or TRBV12-4 to TRBJ1-2; 8 bases agree with TRBD1. The J segment lost 7 bases and the V segment lost 6 bases, leaving 13 bases of the junction unmatched. CDR3 size: 15 residues. The CDR3 reads CASSRMDRETSGYTF. CDR3 coding DNA: TGTGCCAGCAGCCGAATGGACAGGGAAACTTCTGGCTACACCTTC.

This clonotype was seen repeatedly, ten times or more. The chain has TRBV29-1 and TRBJ1-4; no reliable D call. CDR3 length: 14 amino acids. The V and J ends lost 4 bases and 6 bases respectively, with 15 bases between them. Germline lookup yields CDR1 SQVTM and CDR2 ANQGSEA. CDR3 sequence (DNA): TGCAGCGTTGCCTCTCAGGCGGGGTATGAAAAACTGTTTTTT. It translates to CSVASQAGYEKLFF.

The CDR3 loop is CASSLGSSSEQFF. The CDR3 DNA reads as TGTGCCAGCAGCTTAGGCTCTAGCTCTGAGCAGTTCTTC. The chain joins TRBV7-2 to TRBJ2-5; possibly TRBD2 for D (5 bases). The J call could be wrong; TRBJ2-1 is a better fit for the DNA end. This CDR3 is 13 amino acids long. CDR1 is SGHTA, CDR2 FQGNSA, per germline.

The V and J genes are TRBV28 and TRBJ2-7, with 11 bases identical to TRBD2. Germline V CDR1 and CDR2: MDHEN, SYDVKM. This CDR3 is 18 amino acids long. Trimming removed 6 bases from V and 0 bases from J; junction bases left unmatched: 13. CDR3 residues: CASRSSGLAGGFSYEQYF. CDR3 nucleotides: TGTGCCAGCAGGTCCTCGGGGCTAGCGGGAGGATTCTCCTACGAGCAGTACTTC.

This clonotype has a handful of counts. This chain joins TRBV7-2 and TRBJ1-2; 7 bases match TRBD1. The V and J ends lost 8 bases and 5 bases, in that order; junction bases with no gene match: 5. Germline V lookup: CDR1 SGHTA, CDR2 FQGNSA. The CDR3 has 12 amino acids. The CDR3 region has the DNA TGTGCCAGCTCCGGGACAGTATATGGCTACACCTTC. It yields the protein CASSGTVYGYTF.

This clonotype was seen only a few times. V usage is TRBV3-1 and J usage is TRBJ1-5; D may be TRBD1 (5 bases). The CDR3 covers 15 residues. Germline values: CDR1 LGHDT, CDR2 YNNKEL (reference sequence). Trimming stripped 4 bases from V and 5 bases from J, with 15 bases between. CDR3 in DNA: TGTGCCAGCAGCCCACGACGGGGGGACTATCAGCCCCAGCATTTT. It yields the protein CASSPRRGDYQPQHF.

The CDR3 reads CASSLTGGRAGYEQFF. The DNA of the CDR3 is TGTGCCAGCAGCTTAACGGGCGGGAGGGCCGGGTATGAGCAGTTCTTC. The gene calls are TRBV7-3 and TRBJ2-5; 9 positions match TRBD2. The end of the DNA fits TRBJ2-1 better, so the J call may be wrong. Germline V gene sequence: CDR1 SGHTA, CDR2 FQGTGA. This CDR3 region has 16 residues.

This clonotype came up once. This chain connects TRBV12-3 or TRBV12-4 to TRBJ2-3; 8 positions match TRBD2. The V segment lost 3 bases and the J segment 2 bases; nucleotides outside the gene matches: 7. The CDR3 runs to 16 residues. The CDR3 spells CASSFDAGGYTDTQYF. The CDR3 DNA follows: TGTGCCAGCAGTTTTGATGCGGGGGGTTACACAGATACGCAGTATTTT.

The V call is TRBV7-2, the J call TRBJ1-3, with D unclear. V was clipped by 1 base and J by 0 bases, with 7 bases between them. CDR3 length: 15 residues. Looked up from germline, CDR1 is SGHTA and CDR2 is FQGNSA. CDR3 bases: TGTGCCAGCAGCTTAGTTGTGAGCTCTGGAAACACCATATATTTT. It specifies CASSLVVSSGNTIYF.

This clonotype has more than one count but fewer than ten. The chain recombines TRBV27 with TRBJ2-7; 9 bases match TRBD2. Trimming removed 4 bases from V and 5 bases from J; junction bases left unmatched: 6. Germline CDR1 reads MNHEY; CDR2 reads SMNVEV (reference sequence). This CDR3 has 14 residues. The chain's CDR3 is CASSSGLATHEQYF. The CDR3 DNA follows: TGTGCCAGCAGTTCGGGACTAGCCACCCACGAGCAGTACTTC.

This clonotype was observed a few times. V and J are TRBV20-1 and TRBJ2-3, with TRBD2 identical over 8 bases. Germline V gene sequence: CDR1 DFQATT, CDR2 SNEGSKA (reference sequence). Losses at the gene ends were 7 bases for V and 4 bases for J; bases not matched to a gene: 7. The CDR3 loop spans 13 amino acids. CDR3 sequence: CSVTGLVPDTQYF. The DNA of the CDR3 is TGCAGTGTCACGGGACTAGTACCAGATACGCAGTATTTT.

This clonotype has a single count. This rearrangement joins TRBV10-3 to TRBJ2-1, with D possibly TRBD1 on 6 matching bases. The CDR3 covers 15 residues. With 7 bases removed from V and 4 bases from J, the gap between germline ends came to 17 bases. Per the germline V gene, CDR1 is ENHRY and CDR2 is SYGVKD. The CDR3 DNA is TGTGCCATCAAGGAGGCAGGGGCTGGTTACAATGAGCAGTTCTTC. It encodes CAIKEAGAGYNEQFF.